Sequencing of this T cell receptor (beta chain) was carried out in a study of blood T cell repertoires in COVID-19. Per the study methods: Reference gene primer amplification gave estimated nucleated cell counts. Sequencing was performed with immunoSEQ multiplex PCR; in TCRdb, only in-frame clones are kept and a portion is missing. The DNA gave D and trimming, while V, J and clone size come from that table. This sample yields approximately 350,000 clones, of which around four fifths are seen a single time; about 2.7% belongs to the top ten. Sequencing was done on a sample of peripheral blood. The sequence was collected from a man aged 30 to 39 with active or convalescent COVID-19.

The CDR3 region is CASSLEPKNTEAFF. The CDR3 coding sequence is TGTGCCAGCAGCTTAGAGCCCAAGAACACTGAAGCTTTCTTT. The V gene is TRBV7-9, the J gene TRBJ1-1; D not certain. The CDR3 spans 14 residues. Deletions cut 1 base from V and 1 base from J, with 7 bases between. Per the germline V gene, CDR1 is SEHNR and CDR2 is FQNEAQ (reference sequence).